The rows below give T cell receptor beta chains drawn from one sample of a study of blood T cells in healthy people across ages. TCRdb reprocessed the 5' RACE reads via MiXCR and lists one record per CDR3 protein. The profile shows about 1.7 million distinct CDR3 sequences, approximately 30% of them singletons. The sequenced sample was blood. The receptors were gathered from a woman between 25 and 40 years old in good health. CDR3s include the opening cysteine and the closing phenylalanine or tryptophan. A D gene is named only where the DNA matches it firmly. Expanded clones are given a class, and other clones once, few, many or no size at all.

TRBV4-3	many	TRBJ2-7	.	CASSQEEQSYEQYF	TGCGCCAGCAGCCAAGAAGAACAGTCCTACGAGCAGTACTTC
TRBV15	few	TRBJ2-3	TRBD2	CATSGAGGADTQYF	TGTGCCACCAGCGGAGCGGGGGGGGCAGATACGCAGTATTTT
TRBV11-2	many	TRBJ2-1	TRBD2	CASSLASTSDEQFF	TGTGCCAGCAGCTTAGCTTCGACTAGCGATGAGCAGTTCTTC
TRBV9	.	TRBJ1-2	.	CASSVVPGKGYTF	TGTGCCAGCAGCGTAGTCCCAGGGAAGGGCTACACCTTC
TRBV3-1	few	TRBJ1-4	.	CASSRTEVNEKLFF	TGTGCCAGCAGCCGGACGGAAGTTAATGAAAAACTGTTTTTT
TRBV9	.	TRBJ2-7	.	CASSRGGTSYEQYF	TGTGCCAGCAGCCGAGGGGGTACCTCCTACGAGCAGTACTTC
TRBV6-5	many	TRBJ2-7	.	CASSPRDTSYEQYF	TGCGCCAGCAGCCCACGGGACACTTCCTACGAGCAGTACTTC
TRBV24-1	.	TRBJ1-1	.	CATGGPGAFF	TGTGCCACCGGGGGACCAGGTGCTTTCTTT
TRBV20-1	many	TRBJ2-7	TRBD2	CSAPVLAGGLYEQYF	TGCAGTGCTCCCGTCCTAGCGGGGGGTTTATACGAGCAGTACTTC
TRBV12-3/TRBV12-4	many	TRBJ2-5	.	CASSLFGTSQETQYF	TGTGCCAGCAGTCTCTTCGGGACTTCGCAAGAGACCCAGTACTTC
TRBV2	.	TRBJ1-4	.	CASREENEKRFF	TGTGCCTCCAGGGAGGAGAATGAAAAACGGTTTTTT
TRBV6-2/TRBV6-3	many	TRBJ2-1	TRBD1	CSTGTGIGNEQFF	TGTTCCACCGGGACAGGGATCGGAAATGAGCAGTTCTTC
TRBV5-1	few	TRBJ1-2	TRBD1	CASSVNRDRDYTF	TGCGCCAGCAGCGTGAACCGGGACAGGGACTACACCTTC
TRBV10-3	few	TRBJ2-7	.	CAISGDGEWAYEQYF	TGTGCCATCAGTGGGGACGGGGAATGGGCCTACGAGCAGTACTTC
TRBV7-9	.	TRBJ2-1	.	CASSSTCPRINEQFF	TGTGCCAGCAGCTCGACATGTCCCCGTATCAATGAGCAGTTCTTC
TRBV4-3	once	TRBJ2-7	TRBD2	CASSQEVGGVAGGRPYNEQYF	TGCGCCAGCAGCCAAGAAGTCGGAGGTGTTGCGGGAGGCCGGCCATACAATGAGCAGTACTTC
TRBV7-9	.	TRBJ2-3	TRBD2	CTSSFPTSGSSSDTQYF	TGTACCAGCAGCTTTCCGACTAGCGGGAGTAGCTCAGATACGCAGTATTTT
TRBV18	.	TRBJ1-1	TRBD1	CASSPGQGIDTEAFF	TGTGCCAGCTCACCGGGACAGGGAATAGATACTGAAGCTTTCTTT
TRBV5-1	many	TRBJ2-7	.	CASSLRDSSSSYEQYF	TGCGCCAGCAGCTTGAGAGACAGCTCCAGCTCCTACGAGCAGTACTTC
TRBV9	many	TRBJ1-2	.	CASSPTLLINYGYTF	TGTGCCAGCAGCCCCACCCTACTTATTAACTATGGCTACACCTTC
TRBV5-1	.	TRBJ1-4	TRBD1	CASSVGQREKLFF	TGCGCCAGCAGCGTGGGACAGCGTGAAAAACTGTTTTTT
TRBV20-1	few	TRBJ2-3	.	CSVESRDTQYF	TGCAGTGTTGAAAGCCGAGATACGCAGTATTTT
TRBV20-1	.	TRBJ1-2	.	CSSRGPYGYTF	TGCAGTTCTAGAGGACCCTATGGCTACACCTTC
TRBV20-1	.	TRBJ1-1	.	CSASPIGGRTEAFF	TGCAGTGCTAGCCCGATTGGTGGTCGTACTGAAGCTTTCTTT
TRBV30	.	TRBJ2-7	.	CAWSVRQDYEQYF	TGTGCCTGGAGTGTACGACAGGACTACGAGCAGTACTTC
TRBV10-3	.	TRBJ1-2	.	CAISEAGERGNYGYTF	TGTGCCATCAGTGAGGCGGGGGAAAGGGGTAACTATGGCTACACCTTC
TRBV5-1	.	TRBJ2-7	TRBD1	CASSLGSTGGEQYF	TGCGCCAGCAGCTTGGGTTCTACAGGGGGCGAGCAGTACTTC
TRBV24-1	.	TRBJ1-1	.	CATSDSRQTNTEAFF	TGTGCCACCAGTGATTCCCGACAGACGAACACTGAAGCTTTCTTT
TRBV7-8	once	TRBJ2-1	TRBD2	CASSLSVLAGRYEQFF	TGTGCCAGCAGCTTATCGGTTCTAGCGGGAAGGTATGAGCAGTTCTTC
TRBV4-3	few	TRBJ2-2	.	CASSQDSQGSGELFF	TGCGCCAGCAGCCAAGACTCCCAGGGTTCGGGGGAGCTGTTTTTT
TRBV29-1	few	TRBJ1-3	.	CSVASGNTIYF	TGCAGCGTTGCTTCTGGAAACACCATATATTTT
TRBV29-1	few	TRBJ2-3	.	CSVVADSRTDTQYF	TGCAGCGTTGTCGCCGACAGCCGCACAGATACGCAGTATTTT
TRBV7-2	many	TRBJ2-7	TRBD1	CASSFQSTPGQGSYEQYF	TGTGCCAGCAGCTTTCAAAGCACCCCGGGACAGGGCTCCTACGAGCAGTACTTC
TRBV20-1	few	TRBJ2-5	TRBD2	CSARLQLAGQETQYF	TGCAGTGCTAGACTACAACTAGCGGGGCAAGAGACCCAGTACTTC
TRBV5-1	few	TRBJ1-2	TRBD1	CASSPGQGLSYGYTF	TGCGCCAGCAGCCCTGGACAGGGACTTAGCTATGGCTACACCTTC
TRBV12-3/TRBV12-4	.	TRBJ1-5	.	CASREDTGLNQPQHF	TGTGCCAGCAGGGAAGATACGGGGCTCAATCAGCCCCAGCATTTT
TRBV10-3	many	TRBJ2-5	TRBD2	CAISRGGEKTQYF	TGTGCCATCAGTCGCGGGGGGGAGAAGACCCAGTACTTC
TRBV6-2/TRBV6-3	.	TRBJ1-5	.	CASSYGAGGNQPQHF	TGTGCCAGCAGTTACGGGGCAGGAGGCAATCAGCCCCAGCATTTT
TRBV18	.	TRBJ2-7	.	CASSSIGGEQYF	TGTGCCAGCTCCAGCATAGGGGGAGAGCAGTACTTC
TRBV12-3/TRBV12-4	many	TRBJ2-7	.	CASSFSTEEQYF	TGTGCCAGCAGTTTTTCAACTGAAGAGCAGTACTTC
TRBV27	.	TRBJ2-6	.	CASSSNQGYGGANVLTF	TGTGCCAGCAGTTCCAACCAGGGGTATGGTGGGGCCAACGTCCTGACTTTC
TRBV7-9	few	TRBJ2-5	.	CASSNSGIGGYETQYF	TGTGCCAGCAGCAACTCCGGCATAGGCGGGTACGAGACCCAGTACTTC
TRBV5-1	few	TRBJ2-7	.	CASSSTGTSDEQYF	TGCGCCAGCAGCTCAACCGGGACCTCGGACGAGCAGTACTTC
TRBV24-1	.	TRBJ1-5	.	CATSDKAYSNQPQHF	TGTGCCACCAGTGATAAGGCGTATAGCAATCAGCCCCAGCATTTT
TRBV20-1	.	TRBJ1-2	.	CSAAQRSKGGYTF	TGCAGTGCAGCTCAGAGGTCGAAAGGTGGCTACACCTTC
TRBV27	.	TRBJ2-2	.	CASSGFGSPNTGELFF	TGTGCCAGCAGTGGTTTTGGCTCCCCGAACACCGGGGAGCTGTTTTTT
TRBV20-1	many	TRBJ1-1	.	CSAREGMNTEAFF	TGCAGTGCCCGAGAGGGGATGAACACTGAAGCTTTCTTT
TRBV11-2	few	TRBJ2-7	TRBD2	CASSPRTSGRAYEQYF	TGTGCCAGCAGCCCTAGGACTAGCGGGAGGGCCTACGAGCAGTACTTC
TRBV20-1	.	TRBJ2-7	.	CSAGQTIYEQYF	TGCAGTGCCGGACAAACGATCTACGAGCAGTACTTC
TRBV12-3/TRBV12-4	.	TRBJ2-1	TRBD1	CASTRARGPNEQFF	TGTGCCAGCACCAGGGCGAGGGGGCCTAATGAGCAGTTCTTC
TRBV11-2	.	TRBJ1-4	.	CATSSTTNEKLFF	TGTGCCACCTCCTCGACAACTAATGAAAAACTGTTTTTT